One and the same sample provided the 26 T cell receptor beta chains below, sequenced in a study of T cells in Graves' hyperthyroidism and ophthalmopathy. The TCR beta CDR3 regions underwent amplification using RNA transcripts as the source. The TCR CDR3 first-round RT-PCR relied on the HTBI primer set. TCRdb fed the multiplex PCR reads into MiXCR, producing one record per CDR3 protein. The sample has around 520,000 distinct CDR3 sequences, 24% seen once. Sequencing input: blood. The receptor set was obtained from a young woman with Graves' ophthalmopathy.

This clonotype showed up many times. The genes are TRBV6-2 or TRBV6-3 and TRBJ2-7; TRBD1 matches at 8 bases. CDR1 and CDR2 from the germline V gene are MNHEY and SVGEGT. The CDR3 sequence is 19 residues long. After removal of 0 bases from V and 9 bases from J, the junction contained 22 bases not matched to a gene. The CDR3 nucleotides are TGTGCCAGCAGTTACTCACGGCCGTGGGGACAGGACCTCATTGGGGGGCAGTACTTC. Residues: CASSYSRPWGQDLIGGQYF.

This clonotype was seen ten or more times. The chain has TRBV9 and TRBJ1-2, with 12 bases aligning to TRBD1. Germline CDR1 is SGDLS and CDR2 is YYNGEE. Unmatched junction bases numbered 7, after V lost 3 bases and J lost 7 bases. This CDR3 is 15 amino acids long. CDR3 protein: CASSATGQGAFGYTF. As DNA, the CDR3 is TGTGCCAGCAGCGCTACGGGACAGGGGGCTTTTGGCTACACCTTC.

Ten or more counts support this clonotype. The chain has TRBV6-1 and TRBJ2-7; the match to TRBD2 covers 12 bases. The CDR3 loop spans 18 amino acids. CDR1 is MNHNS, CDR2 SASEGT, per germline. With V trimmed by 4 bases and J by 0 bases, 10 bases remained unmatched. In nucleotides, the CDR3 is TGTGCCAGCAGTGGGACAGGACTAGCGGGATCCTTCTCCTACGAGCAGTACTTC. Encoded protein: CASSGTGLAGSFSYEQYF.

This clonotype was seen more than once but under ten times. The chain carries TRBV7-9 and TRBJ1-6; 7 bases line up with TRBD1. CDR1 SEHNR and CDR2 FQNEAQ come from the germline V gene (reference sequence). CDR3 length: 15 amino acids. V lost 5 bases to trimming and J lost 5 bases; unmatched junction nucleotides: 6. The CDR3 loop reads CASSGPGTDNSPLHF. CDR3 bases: TGTGCCAGCAGCGGGCCCGGGACAGATAATTCACCCCTCCACTTT.

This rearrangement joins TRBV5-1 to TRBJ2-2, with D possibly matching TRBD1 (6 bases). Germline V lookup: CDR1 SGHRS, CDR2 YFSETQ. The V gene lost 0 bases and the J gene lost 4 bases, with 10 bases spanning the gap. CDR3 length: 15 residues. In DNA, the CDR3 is TGCGCCAGCAGCTTGGAGGTACAGGGCACCGGGGAGCTGTTTTTT. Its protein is CASSLEVQGTGELFF.

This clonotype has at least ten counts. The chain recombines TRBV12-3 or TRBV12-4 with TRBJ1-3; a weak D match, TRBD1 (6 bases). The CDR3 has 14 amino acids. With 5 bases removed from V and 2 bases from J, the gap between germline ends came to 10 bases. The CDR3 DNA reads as TGTGCCAGCAGTCCGCGGGGGCCTGGAAACACCATATATTTT. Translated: CASSPRGPGNTIYF.

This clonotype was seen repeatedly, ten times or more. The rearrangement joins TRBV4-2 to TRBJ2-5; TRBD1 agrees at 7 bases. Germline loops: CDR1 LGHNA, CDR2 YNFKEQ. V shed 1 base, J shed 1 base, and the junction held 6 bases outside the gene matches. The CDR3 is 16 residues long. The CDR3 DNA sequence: TGTGCCAGCAGCCAAGCGACAGGGAGTTCCCAAGAGACCCAGTACTTC. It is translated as CASSQATGSSQETQYF.

CDR3 coding DNA: TGCGCCAGCAGCTCCCGACCCACTAGCGGGGGGAACACCGGGGAGCTGTTTTTT. This translates into CASSSRPTSGGNTGELFF. V is TRBV5-1 and J is TRBJ2-2; 11 nucleotides line up with TRBD2. With V trimmed by 3 bases and J by 1 base, 8 bases remained unmatched. The length of the CDR3 is 18 residues. The germline V gene has CDR1 SGHRS and CDR2 YFSETQ.

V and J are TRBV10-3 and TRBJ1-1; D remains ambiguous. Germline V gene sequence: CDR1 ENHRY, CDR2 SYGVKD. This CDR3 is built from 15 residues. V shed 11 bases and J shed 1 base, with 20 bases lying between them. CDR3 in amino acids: CAVQDSDTANTEAFF. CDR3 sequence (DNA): TGTGCCGTCCAGGACTCCGACACGGCGAACACTGAAGCTTTCTTT.

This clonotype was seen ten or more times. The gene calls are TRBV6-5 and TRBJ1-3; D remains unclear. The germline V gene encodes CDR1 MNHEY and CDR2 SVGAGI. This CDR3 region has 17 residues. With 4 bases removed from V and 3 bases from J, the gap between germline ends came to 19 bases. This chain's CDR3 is CASSSNPWGVGGNTIYF. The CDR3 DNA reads TGTGCCAGCAGTTCCAACCCATGGGGAGTGGGTGGAAACACCATATATTTT.

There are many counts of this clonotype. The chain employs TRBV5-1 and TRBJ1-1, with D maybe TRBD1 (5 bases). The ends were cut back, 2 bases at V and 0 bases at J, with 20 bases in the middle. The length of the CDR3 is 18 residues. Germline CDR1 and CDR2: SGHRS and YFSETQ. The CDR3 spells CASSFQGRQTGVNTEAFF. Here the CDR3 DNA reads TGCGCCAGCAGCTTTCAGGGTCGGCAAACCGGAGTGAACACTGAAGCTTTCTTT.

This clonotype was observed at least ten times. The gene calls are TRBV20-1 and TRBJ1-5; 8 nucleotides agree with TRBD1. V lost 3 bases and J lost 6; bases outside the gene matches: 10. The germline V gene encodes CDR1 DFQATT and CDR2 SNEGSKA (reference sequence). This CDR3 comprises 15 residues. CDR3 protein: CSASSPTGGIQPQHF. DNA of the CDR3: TGCAGTGCTAGTAGTCCTACAGGGGGGATTCAGCCCCAGCATTTT.

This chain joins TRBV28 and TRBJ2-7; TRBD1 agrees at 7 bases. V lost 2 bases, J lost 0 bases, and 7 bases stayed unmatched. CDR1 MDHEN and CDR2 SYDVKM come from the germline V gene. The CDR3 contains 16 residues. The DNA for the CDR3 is TGTGCCAGCAGTTTACTGACCGGGACAGCCTCCTACGAGCAGTACTTC. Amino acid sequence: CASSLLTGTASYEQYF. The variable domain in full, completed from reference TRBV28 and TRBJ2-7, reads DVKVTQSSRYLVKRTGEKVFLECVQDMDHENMFWYRQDPGLGLRLIYFSYDVKMKEKGDIPEGYSVSREKKERFSLILESASTNQTSMYLCASSLLTGTASYEQYFGPGTRLTVT.

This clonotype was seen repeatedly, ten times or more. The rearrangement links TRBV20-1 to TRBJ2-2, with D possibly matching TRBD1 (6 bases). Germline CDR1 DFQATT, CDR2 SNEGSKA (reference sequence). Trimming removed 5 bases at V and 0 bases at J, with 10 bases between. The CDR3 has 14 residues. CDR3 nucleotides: TGCAGTGCTCTGGGACATTCGAACACCGGGGAGCTGTTTTTT. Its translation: CSALGHSNTGELFF.

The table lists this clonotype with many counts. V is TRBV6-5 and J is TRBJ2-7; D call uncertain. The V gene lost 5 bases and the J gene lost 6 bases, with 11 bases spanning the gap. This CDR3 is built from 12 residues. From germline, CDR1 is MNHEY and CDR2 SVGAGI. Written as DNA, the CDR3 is TGTGCCAGCAGTAATACAGCTGCCGAGCAGTACTTC. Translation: CASSNTAAEQYF.

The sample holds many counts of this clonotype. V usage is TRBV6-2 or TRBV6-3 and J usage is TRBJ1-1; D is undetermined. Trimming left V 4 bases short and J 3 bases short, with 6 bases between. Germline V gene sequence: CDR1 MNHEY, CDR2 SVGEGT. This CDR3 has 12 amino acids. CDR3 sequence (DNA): TGTGCCAGCAGTTGGGCATACACTGAAGCTTTCTTT. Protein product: CASSWAYTEAFF.

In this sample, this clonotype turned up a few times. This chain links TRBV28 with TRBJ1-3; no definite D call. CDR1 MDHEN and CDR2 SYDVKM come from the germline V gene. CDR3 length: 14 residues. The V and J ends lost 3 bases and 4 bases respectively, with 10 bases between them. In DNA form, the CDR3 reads TGTGCCAGCAGTTTTAGCCTCAGGGGAAACACCATATATTTT. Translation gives CASSFSLRGNTIYF.

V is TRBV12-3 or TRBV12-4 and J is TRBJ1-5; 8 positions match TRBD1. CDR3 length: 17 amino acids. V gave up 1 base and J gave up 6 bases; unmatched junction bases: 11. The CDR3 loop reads CASSLGDQGAFSQPQHF. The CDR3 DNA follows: TGTGCCAGCAGTTTAGGGGATCAGGGGGCTTTCAGTCAGCCCCAGCATTTT.

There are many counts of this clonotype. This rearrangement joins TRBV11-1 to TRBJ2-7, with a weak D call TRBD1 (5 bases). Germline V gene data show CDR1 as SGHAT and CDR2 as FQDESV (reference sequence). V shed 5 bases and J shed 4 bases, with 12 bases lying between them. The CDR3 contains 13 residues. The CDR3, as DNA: TGTGCCAGCAGCCTCAGGGTGGGATACGAGCAGTACTTC. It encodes CASSLRVGYEQYF.

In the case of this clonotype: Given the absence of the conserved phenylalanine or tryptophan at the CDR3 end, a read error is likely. The CDR3 spells CASSYYPGYGTEAFY. The CDR3 region has the DNA TGTGCCAGCAGTTACTACCCGGGGTATGGCACTGAAGCTTTCTAT. This sequence joins TRBV6-5 and TRBJ1-1; D uncertain. Trimming cost V 1 base and J 4 bases, with 13 bases left between them. CDR1 is MNHEY, CDR2 SVGAGI, per germline. The CDR3 consists of 15 residues.

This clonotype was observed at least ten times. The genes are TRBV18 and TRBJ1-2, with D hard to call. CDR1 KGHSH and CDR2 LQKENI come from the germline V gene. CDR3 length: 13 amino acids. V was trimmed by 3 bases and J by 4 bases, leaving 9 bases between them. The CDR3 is CASSPRISYGYTF. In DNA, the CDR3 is TGTGCCAGCTCACCTAGGATCAGCTATGGCTACACCTTC.

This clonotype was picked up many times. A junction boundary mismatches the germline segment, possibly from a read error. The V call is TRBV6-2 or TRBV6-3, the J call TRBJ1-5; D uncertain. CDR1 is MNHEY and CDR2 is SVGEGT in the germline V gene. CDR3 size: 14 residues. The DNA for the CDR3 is TGTGCCAGCACCCCCGCCGGTCGCAATCAGCCCCGGCATTTT. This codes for CASTPAGRNQPRHF.

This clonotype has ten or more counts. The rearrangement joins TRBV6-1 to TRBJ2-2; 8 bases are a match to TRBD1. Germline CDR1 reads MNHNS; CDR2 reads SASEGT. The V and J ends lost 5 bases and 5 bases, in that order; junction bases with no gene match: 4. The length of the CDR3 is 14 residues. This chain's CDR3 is CASSKTGVTGELFF. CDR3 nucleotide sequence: TGTGCCAGCAGTAAGACAGGGGTTACCGGGGAGCTGTTTTTT.

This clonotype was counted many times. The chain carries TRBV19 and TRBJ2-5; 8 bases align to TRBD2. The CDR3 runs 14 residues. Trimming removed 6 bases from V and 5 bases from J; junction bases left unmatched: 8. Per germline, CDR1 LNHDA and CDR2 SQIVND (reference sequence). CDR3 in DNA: TGTGCCAGTAGACTAAGCGGGGGCCGGGAGACCCAGTACTTC. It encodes CASRLSGGRETQYF.

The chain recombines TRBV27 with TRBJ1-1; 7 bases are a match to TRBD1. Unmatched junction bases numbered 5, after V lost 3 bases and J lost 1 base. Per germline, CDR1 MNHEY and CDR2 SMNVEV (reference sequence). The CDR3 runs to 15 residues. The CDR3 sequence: CASSLMGQKNTEAFF. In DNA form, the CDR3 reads TGTGCCAGCAGTTTGATGGGACAGAAGAACACTGAAGCTTTCTTT.

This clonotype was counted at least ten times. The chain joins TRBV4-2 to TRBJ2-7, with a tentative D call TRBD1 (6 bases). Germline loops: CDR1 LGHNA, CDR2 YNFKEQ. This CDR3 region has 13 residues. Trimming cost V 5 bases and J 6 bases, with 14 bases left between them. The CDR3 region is CASSVIRGSEQYF. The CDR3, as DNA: TGTGCCAGCAGCGTAATCAGGGGTTCCGAGCAGTACTTC.